This T cell receptor beta chain was observed in a study of T cells in Graves' hyperthyroidism and ophthalmopathy. The V end lost 2 bases, the J end lost 3 bases, and 8 bases lay between the germline ends. The CDR3 is 13 amino acids. The germline V gene encodes CDR1 SGDLS and CDR2 YYNGEE. This clonotype was counted many times. Its antigen is not known. Diagnosis relied on clinical symptoms, serum thyroxine and TRAb, thyroid ultrasound and orbital computed tomography. What was amplified from RNA transcripts were TCR beta CDR3 regions. The HTBI primer set was used in a first-round RT-PCR of the TCR CDR3. TCRdb fed the multiplex PCR reads into MiXCR, producing one record per CDR3 protein. The data contain around 540,000 distinct CDR3 sequences, 46% of them singletons. Overall study results and limits: By a 13 V-J model, ophthalmopathy was set apart from stable hyperthyroidism.

The V gene is TRBV9, the J gene TRBJ1-2, with D perhaps matching TRBD1 (6 bases). Sequenced sample: peripheral blood or thyroid tissue (not recorded which). The TCR sequence derives from a woman younger than 35 with Graves' hyperthyroidism. The CDR3 spells CASSVAGDYGYTF. The CDR3 nucleotides are TGTGCCAGCAGCGTTGCAGGGGACTATGGCTACACCTTC.